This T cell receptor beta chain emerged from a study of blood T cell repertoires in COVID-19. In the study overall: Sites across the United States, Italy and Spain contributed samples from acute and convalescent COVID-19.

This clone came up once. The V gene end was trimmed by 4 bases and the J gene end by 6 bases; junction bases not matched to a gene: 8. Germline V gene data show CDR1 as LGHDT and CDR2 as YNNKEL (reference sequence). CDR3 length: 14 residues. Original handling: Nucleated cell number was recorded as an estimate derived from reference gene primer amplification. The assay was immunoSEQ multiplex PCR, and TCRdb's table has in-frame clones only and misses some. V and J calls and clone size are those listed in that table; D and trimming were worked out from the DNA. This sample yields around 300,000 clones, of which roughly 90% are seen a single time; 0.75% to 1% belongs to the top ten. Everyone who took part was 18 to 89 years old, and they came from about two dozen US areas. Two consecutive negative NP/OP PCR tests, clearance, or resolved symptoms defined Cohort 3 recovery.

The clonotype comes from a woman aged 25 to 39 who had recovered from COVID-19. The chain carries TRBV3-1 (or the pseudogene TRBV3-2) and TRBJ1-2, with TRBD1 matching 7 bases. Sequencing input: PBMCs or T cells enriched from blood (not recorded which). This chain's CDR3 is CASSLPDRANGYTF. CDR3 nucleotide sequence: TGTGCCAGCAGCCTTCCAGACAGGGCAAATGGCTACACCTTC.